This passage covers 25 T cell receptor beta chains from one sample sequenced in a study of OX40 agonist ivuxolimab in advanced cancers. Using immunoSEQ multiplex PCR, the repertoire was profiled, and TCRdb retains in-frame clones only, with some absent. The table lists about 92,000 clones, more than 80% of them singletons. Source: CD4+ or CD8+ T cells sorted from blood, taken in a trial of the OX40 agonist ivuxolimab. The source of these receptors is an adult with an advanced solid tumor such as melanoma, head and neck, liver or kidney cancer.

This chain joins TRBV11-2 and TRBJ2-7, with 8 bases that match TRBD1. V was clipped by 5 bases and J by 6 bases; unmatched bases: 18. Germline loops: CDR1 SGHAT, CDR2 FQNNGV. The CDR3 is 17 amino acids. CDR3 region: CASSPILGRDRGTEQYF. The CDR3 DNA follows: TGTGCCAGCAGCCCCATCCTCGGCCGTGACAGGGGAACCGAGCAGTACTTC.

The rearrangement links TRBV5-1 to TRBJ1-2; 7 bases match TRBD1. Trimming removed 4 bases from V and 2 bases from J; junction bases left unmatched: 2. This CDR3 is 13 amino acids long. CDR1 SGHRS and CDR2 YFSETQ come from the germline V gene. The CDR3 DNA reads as TGCGCCAGCAGCCCGGGACAGAACTATGGCTACACCTTC. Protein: CASSPGQNYGYTF.

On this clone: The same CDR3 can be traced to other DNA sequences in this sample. CDR3 sequence: CASSRGNTEAFF. The CDR3 DNA follows: TGTGCCAGCAGCAGGGGGAACACTGAAGCTTTCTTT. The chain couples TRBV6-5 to TRBJ1-1; the D gene is possibly TRBD1 (6 bases). The CDR3 is 12 residues long. Germline values: CDR1 MNHEY, CDR2 SVGAGI. The V and J ends lost 6 bases and 1 base respectively, with 6 bases between them.

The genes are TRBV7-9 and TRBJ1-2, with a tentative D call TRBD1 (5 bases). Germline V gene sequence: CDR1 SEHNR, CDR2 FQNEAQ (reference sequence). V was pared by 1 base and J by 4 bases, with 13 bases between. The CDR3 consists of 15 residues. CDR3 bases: TGTGCCAGCAGCTTAGACCAGGGAAGAAGCTATGGCTACACCTTC. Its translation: CASSLDQGRSYGYTF.

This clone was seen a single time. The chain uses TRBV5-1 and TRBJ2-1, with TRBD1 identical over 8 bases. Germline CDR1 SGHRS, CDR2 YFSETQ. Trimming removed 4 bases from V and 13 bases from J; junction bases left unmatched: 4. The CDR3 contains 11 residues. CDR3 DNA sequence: TGCGCCAGCAGCCGGGACAGGAGTCAGTTCTTC. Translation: CASSRDRSQFF.

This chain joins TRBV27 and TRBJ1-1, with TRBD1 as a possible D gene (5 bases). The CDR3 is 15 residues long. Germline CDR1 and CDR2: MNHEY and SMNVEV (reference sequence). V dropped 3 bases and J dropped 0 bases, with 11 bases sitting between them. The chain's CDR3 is CASSLYRNMNTEAFF. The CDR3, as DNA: TGTGCCAGCAGTTTGTACAGGAACATGAACACTGAAGCTTTCTTT.

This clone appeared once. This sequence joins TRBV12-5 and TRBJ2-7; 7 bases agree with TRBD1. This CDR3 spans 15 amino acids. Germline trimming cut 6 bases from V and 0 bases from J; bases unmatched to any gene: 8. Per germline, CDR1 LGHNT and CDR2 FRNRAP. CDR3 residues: CASGNSDRNSYEQYF. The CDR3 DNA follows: TGTGCTAGTGGAAATTCGGACAGGAACTCCTACGAGCAGTACTTC.

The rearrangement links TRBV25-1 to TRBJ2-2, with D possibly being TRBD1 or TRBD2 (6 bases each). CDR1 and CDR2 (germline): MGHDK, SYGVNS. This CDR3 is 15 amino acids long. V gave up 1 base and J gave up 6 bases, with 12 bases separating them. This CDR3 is CASSEWGAIPGELFF. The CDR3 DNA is TGTGCCAGCAGTGAATGGGGGGCGATCCCCGGGGAGCTGTTTTTT.

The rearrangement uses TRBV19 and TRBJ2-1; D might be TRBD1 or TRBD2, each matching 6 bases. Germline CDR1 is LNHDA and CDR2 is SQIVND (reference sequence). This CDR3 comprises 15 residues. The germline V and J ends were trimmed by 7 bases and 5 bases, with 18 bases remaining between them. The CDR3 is CASISGGGGNNEQFF. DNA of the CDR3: TGTGCCAGTATCAGTGGCGGAGGGGGGAACAATGAGCAGTTCTTC. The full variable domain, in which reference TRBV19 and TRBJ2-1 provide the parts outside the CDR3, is DGGITQSPKYLFRKEGQNVTLSCEQNLNHDAMYWYRQDPGQGLRLIYYSQIVNDFQKGDIAEGYSVSREKKESFPLTVTSAQKNPTAFYLCASISGGGGNNEQFFGPGTRLTVL.

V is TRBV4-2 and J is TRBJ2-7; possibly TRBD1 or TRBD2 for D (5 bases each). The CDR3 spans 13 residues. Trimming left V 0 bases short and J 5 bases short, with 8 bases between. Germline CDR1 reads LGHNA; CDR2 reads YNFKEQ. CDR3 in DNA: TGTGCCAGCAGCCAAGATTTGGGACACGAGCAGTACTTC. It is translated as CASSQDLGHEQYF.

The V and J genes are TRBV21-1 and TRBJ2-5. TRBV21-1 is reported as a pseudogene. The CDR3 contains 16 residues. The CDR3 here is CASSISGIGDGETQYF. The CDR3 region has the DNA TGTGCCAGCAGCATCTCCGGGATAGGGGATGGAGAGACCCAGTACTTC.

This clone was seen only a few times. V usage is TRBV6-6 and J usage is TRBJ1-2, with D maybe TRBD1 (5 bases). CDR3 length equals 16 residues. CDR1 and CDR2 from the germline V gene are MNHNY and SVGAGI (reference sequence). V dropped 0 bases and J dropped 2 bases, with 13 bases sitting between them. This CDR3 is CASSYSGQGLNYGYTF. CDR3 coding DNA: TGTGCCAGCAGTTACTCTGGGCAGGGACTAAACTATGGCTACACCTTC.

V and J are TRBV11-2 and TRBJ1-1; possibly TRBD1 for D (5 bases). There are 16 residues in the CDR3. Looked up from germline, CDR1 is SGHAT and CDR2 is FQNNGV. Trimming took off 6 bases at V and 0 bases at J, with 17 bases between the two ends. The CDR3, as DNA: TGTGCCAGCAGTTCCGGGGGAGGGCCGATGAACACTGAAGCTTTCTTT. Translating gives CASSSGGGPMNTEAFF.

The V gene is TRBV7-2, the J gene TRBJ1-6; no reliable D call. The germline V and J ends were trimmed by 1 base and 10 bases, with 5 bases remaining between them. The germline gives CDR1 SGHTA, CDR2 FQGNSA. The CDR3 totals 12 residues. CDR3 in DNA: TGTGCCAGCAGCTTAGGAGACTCACCCCTCCACTTT. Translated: CASSLGDSPLHF.

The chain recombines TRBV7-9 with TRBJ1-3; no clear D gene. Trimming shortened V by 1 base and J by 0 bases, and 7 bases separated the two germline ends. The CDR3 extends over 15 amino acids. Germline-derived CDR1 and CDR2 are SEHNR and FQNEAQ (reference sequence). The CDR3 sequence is CASSLDGSSGNTIYF. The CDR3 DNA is TGTGCCAGCAGCTTAGATGGCAGCTCTGGAAACACCATATATTTT.

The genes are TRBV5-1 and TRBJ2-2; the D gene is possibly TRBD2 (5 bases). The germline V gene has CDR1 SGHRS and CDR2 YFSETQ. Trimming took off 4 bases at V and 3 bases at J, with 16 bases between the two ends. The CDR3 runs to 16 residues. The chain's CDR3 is CASSPPRSGDTGELFF. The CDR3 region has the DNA TGCGCCAGCAGCCCGCCCCGAAGCGGTGACACCGGGGAGCTGTTTTTT.

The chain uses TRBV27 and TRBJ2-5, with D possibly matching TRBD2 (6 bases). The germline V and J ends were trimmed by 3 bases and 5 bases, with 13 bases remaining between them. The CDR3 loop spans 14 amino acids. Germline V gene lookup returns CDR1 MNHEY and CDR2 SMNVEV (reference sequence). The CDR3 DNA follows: TGTGCCAGCAGTTTCGGGCGGGGCGGGGAGACCCAGTACTTC. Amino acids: CASSFGRGGETQYF.

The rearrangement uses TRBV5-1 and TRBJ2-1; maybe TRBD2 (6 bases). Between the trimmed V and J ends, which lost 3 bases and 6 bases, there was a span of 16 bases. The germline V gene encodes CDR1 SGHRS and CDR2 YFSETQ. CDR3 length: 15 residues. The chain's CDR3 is CASSSMSRRGNEQFF. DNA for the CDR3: TGCGCCAGCAGCTCCATGTCTAGGAGGGGCAATGAGCAGTTCTTC. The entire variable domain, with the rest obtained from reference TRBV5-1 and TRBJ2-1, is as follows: KAGVTQTPRYLIKTRGQQVTLSCSPISGHRSVSWYQQTPGQGLQFLFEYFSETQRNKGNFPGRFSGRQFSNSRSEMNVSTLELGDSALYLCASSSMSRRGNEQFFGPGTRLTVL.

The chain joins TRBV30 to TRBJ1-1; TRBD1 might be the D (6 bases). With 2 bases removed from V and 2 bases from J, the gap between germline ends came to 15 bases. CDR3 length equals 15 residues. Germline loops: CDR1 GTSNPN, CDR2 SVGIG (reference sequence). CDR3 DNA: TGTGCCTGGAGTTCGGACCGAGGGGGAAACACTGAAGCTTTCTTT. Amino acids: CAWSSDRGGNTEAFF.

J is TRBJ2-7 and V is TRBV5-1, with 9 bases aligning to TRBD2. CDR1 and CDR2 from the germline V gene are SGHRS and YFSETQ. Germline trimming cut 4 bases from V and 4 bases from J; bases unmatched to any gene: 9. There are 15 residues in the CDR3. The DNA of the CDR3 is TGCGCCAGCAGCCCCCTGGTGAGCGGGAGGTACGAGCAGTACTTC. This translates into CASSPLVSGRYEQYF.

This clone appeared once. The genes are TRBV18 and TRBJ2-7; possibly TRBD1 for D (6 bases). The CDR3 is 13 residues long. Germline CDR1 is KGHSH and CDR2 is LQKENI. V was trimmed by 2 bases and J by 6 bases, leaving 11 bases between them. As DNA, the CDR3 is TGTGCCAGCTCACCAAGAGAAGGGGGCGAGCAGTACTTC. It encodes CASSPREGGEQYF.

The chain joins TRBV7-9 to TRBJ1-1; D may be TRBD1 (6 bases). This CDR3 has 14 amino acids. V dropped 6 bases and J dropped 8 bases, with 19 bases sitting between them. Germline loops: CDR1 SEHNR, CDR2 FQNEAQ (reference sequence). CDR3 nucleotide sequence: TGTGCCAGCAGTCCATACCCAGCCGGGACAGAAGCTTTCTTT. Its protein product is CASSPYPAGTEAFF.

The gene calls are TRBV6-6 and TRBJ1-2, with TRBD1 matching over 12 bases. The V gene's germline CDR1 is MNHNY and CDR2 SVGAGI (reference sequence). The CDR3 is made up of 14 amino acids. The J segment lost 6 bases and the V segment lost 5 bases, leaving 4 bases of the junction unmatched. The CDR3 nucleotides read TGTGCCAGCAGTGGGGACAGGGGGCGGGATGGCTACACCTTC. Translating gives CASSGDRGRDGYTF.

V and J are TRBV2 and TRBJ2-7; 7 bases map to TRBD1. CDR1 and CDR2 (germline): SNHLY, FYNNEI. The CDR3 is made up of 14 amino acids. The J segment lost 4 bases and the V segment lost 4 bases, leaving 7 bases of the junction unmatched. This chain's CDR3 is CASSVWTGPYEQYF. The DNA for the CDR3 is TGTGCCAGCAGTGTTTGGACAGGACCTTACGAGCAGTACTTC.

CDR3 nucleotide sequence: TGTGCCAGCAGAAGGCTAGCGGGAGTCGAGCAGTACTTC. Translation: CASRRLAGVEQYF. The chain employs TRBV27 and TRBJ2-7; 10 positions match TRBD2. Looked up from germline, CDR1 is MNHEY and CDR2 is SMNVEV (reference sequence). This CDR3 comprises 13 residues. Trimming removed 6 bases from V and 6 bases from J; junction bases left unmatched: 5.